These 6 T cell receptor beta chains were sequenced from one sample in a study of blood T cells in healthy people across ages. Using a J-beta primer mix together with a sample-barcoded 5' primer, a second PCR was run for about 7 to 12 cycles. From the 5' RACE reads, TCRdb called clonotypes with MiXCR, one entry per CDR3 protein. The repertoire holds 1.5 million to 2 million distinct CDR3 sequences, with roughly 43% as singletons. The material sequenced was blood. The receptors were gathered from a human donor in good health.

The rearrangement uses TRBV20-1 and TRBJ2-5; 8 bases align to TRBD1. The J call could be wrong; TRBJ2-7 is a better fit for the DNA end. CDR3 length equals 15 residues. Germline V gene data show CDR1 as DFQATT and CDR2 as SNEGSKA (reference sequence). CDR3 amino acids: CSARGDRGHGYEQYF. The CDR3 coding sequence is TGCAGTGCTAGAGGTGACAGGGGCCATGGCTACGAGCAGTACTTC.

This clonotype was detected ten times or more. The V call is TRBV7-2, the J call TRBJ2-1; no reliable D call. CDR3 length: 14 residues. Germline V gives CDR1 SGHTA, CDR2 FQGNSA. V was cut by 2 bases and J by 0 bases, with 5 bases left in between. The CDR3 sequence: CASSLRASYNEQFF. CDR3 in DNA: TGTGCCAGCAGCTTAAGGGCCTCCTACAATGAGCAGTTCTTC.

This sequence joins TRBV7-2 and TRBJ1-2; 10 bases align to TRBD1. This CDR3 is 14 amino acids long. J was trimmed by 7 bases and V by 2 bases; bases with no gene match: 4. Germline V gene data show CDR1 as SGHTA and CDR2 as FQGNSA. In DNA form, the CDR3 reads TGTGCCAGCAGCTTAATGGGACAGGGGTTTGGCTACACCTTC. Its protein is CASSLMGQGFGYTF. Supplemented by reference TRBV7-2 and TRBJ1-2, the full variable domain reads GAGVSQSPSNKVTEKGKDVELRCDPISGHTALYWYRQSLGQGLEFLIYFQGNSAPDKSGLPSDRFSAERTGGSVSTLTIQRTQQEDSAVYLCASSLMGQGFGYTFGSGTRLTVV.

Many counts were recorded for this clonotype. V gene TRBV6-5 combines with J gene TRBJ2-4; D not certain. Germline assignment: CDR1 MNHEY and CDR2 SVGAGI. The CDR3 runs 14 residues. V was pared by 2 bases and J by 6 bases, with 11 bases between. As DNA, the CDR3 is TGTGCCAGCAGTTACCTCCCCTTGGGAAACATTCAGTACTTC. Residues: CASSYLPLGNIQYF.

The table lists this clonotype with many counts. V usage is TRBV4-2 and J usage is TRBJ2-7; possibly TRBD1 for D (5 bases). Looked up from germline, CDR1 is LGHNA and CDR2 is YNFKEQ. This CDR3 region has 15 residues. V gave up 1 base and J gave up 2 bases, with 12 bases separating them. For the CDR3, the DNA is TGTGCCAGCAGCCAAGGGCAGGGCAGACCCTACGAGCAGTACTTC. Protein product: CASSQGQGRPYEQYF.

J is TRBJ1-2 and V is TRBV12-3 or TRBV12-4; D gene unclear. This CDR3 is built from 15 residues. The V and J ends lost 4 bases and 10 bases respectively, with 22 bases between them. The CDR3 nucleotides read TGTGCCAGCAGTTACGACCTCCGGCGCGGCACAGTCTACACCTTC. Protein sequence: CASSYDLRRGTVYTF.